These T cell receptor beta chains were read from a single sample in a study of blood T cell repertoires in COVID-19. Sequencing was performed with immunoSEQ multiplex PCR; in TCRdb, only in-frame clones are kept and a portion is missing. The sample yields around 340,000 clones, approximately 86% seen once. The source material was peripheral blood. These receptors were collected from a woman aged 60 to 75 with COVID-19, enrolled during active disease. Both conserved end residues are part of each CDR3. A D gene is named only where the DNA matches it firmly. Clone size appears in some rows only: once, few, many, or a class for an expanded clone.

cdr3_aa: CASSQDPSRLLSYEQYF; cdr3_nt: TGCGCCAGCAGCCAAGATCCCAGTAGACTCCTGTCCTACGAGCAGTACTTC; clone_size: -; d_call: -; j_call: TRBJ2-7; v_call: TRBV4-1
cdr3_aa: CASSPDRGFNTEAFF; cdr3_nt: TGTGCCAGCTCACCTGACAGGGGTTTTAACACTGAAGCTTTCTTT; clone_size: -; d_call: TRBD1; j_call: TRBJ1-1; v_call: TRBV18
cdr3_aa: CASSLTTNHEQFF; cdr3_nt: TGTGCCAGCAGCCTGACGACTAACCACGAGCAGTTCTTC; clone_size: -; d_call: -; j_call: TRBJ2-1; v_call: TRBV7-2
cdr3_aa: CASSQTGNPDTQYF; cdr3_nt: TGCGCCAGCAGCCAAACGGGGAATCCAGATACGCAGTATTTT; clone_size: -; d_call: -; j_call: TRBJ2-3; v_call: TRBV4-1
cdr3_aa: CASSQDDTARDTQYF; cdr3_nt: TGTGCCAGCAGCCAAGATGACACCGCAAGGGATACGCAGTATTTT; clone_size: -; d_call: -; j_call: TRBJ2-3; v_call: TRBV4-2
cdr3_aa: CASSLRLDRVSGQPQHF; cdr3_nt: TGTGCCAGCAGTTTACGGCTGGACAGGGTATCGGGTCAGCCCCAGCATTTT; clone_size: -; d_call: TRBD1; j_call: TRBJ1-5; v_call: TRBV27
cdr3_aa: CASSWGGAGGTEAFF; cdr3_nt: TGTGCCAGCAGCTGGGGGGGGGCAGGAGGCACTGAAGCTTTCTTT; clone_size: -; d_call: -; j_call: TRBJ1-1; v_call: TRBV27
cdr3_aa: CASSLPFGAGWSPLHF; cdr3_nt: TGTGCCAGCAGTTTACCTTTCGGTGCAGGGTGGTCACCCCTCCACTTT; clone_size: -; d_call: -; j_call: TRBJ1-6; v_call: TRBV28
cdr3_aa: CASSRDRGLPYEQYF; cdr3_nt: TGCGCCAGCAGCCGTGACAGGGGGCTACCCTACGAGCAGTACTTC; clone_size: -; d_call: TRBD1; j_call: TRBJ2-7; v_call: TRBV4-3
cdr3_aa: CASSSPGGGANTEAFF; cdr3_nt: TGTGCCAGCAGTTCCCCGGGGGGGGGAGCGAACACTGAAGCTTTCTTT; clone_size: -; d_call: -; j_call: TRBJ1-1; v_call: TRBV28
cdr3_aa: CASSFWSPYTGELFF; cdr3_nt: TGCGCCAGCAGCTTCTGGAGTCCCTACACCGGGGAGCTGTTTTTT; clone_size: -; d_call: -; j_call: TRBJ2-2; v_call: TRBV5-1
cdr3_aa: CASSYGEQGRYTEAFF; cdr3_nt: TGTGCCAGCAGTTACGGGGAACAGGGTCGATACACTGAAGCTTTCTTT; clone_size: -; d_call: -; j_call: TRBJ1-1; v_call: TRBV6-5
cdr3_aa: CARWAGGQETQYF; cdr3_nt: TGTGCCCGCTGGGCGGGGGGGCAAGAGACCCAGTACTTC; clone_size: -; d_call: TRBD2; j_call: TRBJ2-5; v_call: TRBV7-3
cdr3_aa: CAAGTDTQYF; cdr3_nt: TGTGCCGCGGGCACAGATACGCAGTATTTT; clone_size: once; d_call: -; j_call: TRBJ2-3; v_call: TRBV10-3
cdr3_aa: CASSSSREGEAFF; cdr3_nt: TGTGCCAGCAGCTCATCCAGGGAGGGTGAAGCTTTCTTT; clone_size: -; d_call: -; j_call: TRBJ1-1; v_call: TRBV4-2
cdr3_aa: CASSPYGGRENIQYF; cdr3_nt: TGTGCCAGCTCACCGTACGGGGGGCGTGAAAACATTCAGTACTTC; clone_size: few; d_call: -; j_call: TRBJ2-4; v_call: TRBV18
cdr3_aa: CSASRQGTEAFF; cdr3_nt: TGCAGTGCTAGTAGACAGGGCACTGAAGCTTTCTTT; clone_size: -; d_call: TRBD1; j_call: TRBJ1-1; v_call: TRBV20-1
cdr3_aa: CASSPGEGYEQYF; cdr3_nt: TGTGCCAGCTCACCAGGGGAGGGCTACGAGCAGTACTTC; clone_size: -; d_call: TRBD2; j_call: TRBJ2-7; v_call: TRBV18
cdr3_aa: CASSLSGGAYNEQFF; cdr3_nt: TGTGCCAGCTCACTAAGCGGGGGGGCATACAATGAGCAGTTCTTC; clone_size: -; d_call: TRBD2; j_call: TRBJ2-1; v_call: TRBV18
cdr3_aa: CATSDSSGGPSDTQYF; cdr3_nt: TGTGCCACCAGTGATTCTAGCGGGGGTCCTTCAGATACGCAGTATTTT; clone_size: once; d_call: TRBD2; j_call: TRBJ2-3; v_call: TRBV24-1
cdr3_aa: CASSLASGVETQYF; cdr3_nt: TGTGCCAGCAGCTTAGCATCGGGGGTAGAGACCCAGTACTTC; clone_size: -; d_call: -; j_call: TRBJ2-5; v_call: TRBV7-9
cdr3_aa: CASSDRGGYGYTF; cdr3_nt: TGCGCCAGCAGCGACAGGGGTGGCTATGGCTACACCTTC; clone_size: -; d_call: TRBD1; j_call: TRBJ1-2; v_call: TRBV5-1
cdr3_aa: CASSLEGTGGANVLTF; cdr3_nt: TGCGCCAGCAGCTTGGAAGGGACAGGTGGGGCCAACGTCCTGACTTTC; clone_size: -; d_call: TRBD1; j_call: TRBJ2-6; v_call: TRBV5-1
cdr3_aa: CASTIDTEQPQHF; cdr3_nt: TGTGCCAGCACCATAGACACAGAACAGCCCCAGCATTTT; clone_size: -; d_call: -; j_call: TRBJ1-5; v_call: TRBV6-5
cdr3_aa: CAISESAGRATQYF; cdr3_nt: TGTGCCATCAGTGAGTCTGCAGGGAGGGCGACCCAGTACTTC; clone_size: -; d_call: TRBD2; j_call: TRBJ2-5; v_call: TRBV10-3
cdr3_aa: CASSFTGTSQYF; cdr3_nt: TGTGCCAGCAGTTTCACCGGGACATCGCAGTATTTT; clone_size: once; d_call: -; j_call: TRBJ2-3; v_call: TRBV12-3/TRBV12-4
cdr3_aa: CASSRTGSFYEQYF; cdr3_nt: TGTGCCAGCAGCAGGACAGGGTCGTTCTACGAGCAGTACTTC; clone_size: -; d_call: TRBD1; j_call: TRBJ2-7; v_call: TRBV27
cdr3_aa: CASSFSSGTDTQYF; cdr3_nt: TGCGCCAGCAGCTTCTCTTCTGGCACAGATACGCAGTATTTT; clone_size: -; d_call: -; j_call: TRBJ2-3; v_call: TRBV5-1
cdr3_aa: CASSQDGGAYGYTF; cdr3_nt: TGTGCCAGCAGCCAAGATGGGGGCGCCTATGGCTACACCTTC; clone_size: -; d_call: -; j_call: TRBJ1-2; v_call: TRBV3-1/TRBV3-2
cdr3_aa: CASSMGEGQSTDTQYF; cdr3_nt: TGTGCCAGCAGTATGGGGGAAGGACAGAGCACAGATACGCAGTATTTT; clone_size: few; d_call: -; j_call: TRBJ2-3; v_call: TRBV6-4
cdr3_aa: CASSSRTGINTGELFF; cdr3_nt: TGTGCCAGCAGCTCGAGGACAGGGATAAACACCGGGGAGCTGTTTTTT; clone_size: -; d_call: TRBD1; j_call: TRBJ2-2; v_call: TRBV7-3
cdr3_aa: CASSQDRGLTYNEQFF; cdr3_nt: TGTGCCAGCAGCCAAGACAGGGGGCTGACCTACAATGAGCAGTTCTTC; clone_size: -; d_call: TRBD1; j_call: TRBJ2-1; v_call: TRBV14
cdr3_aa: CAWSPGGADTQYF; cdr3_nt: TGTGCCTGGAGTCCGGGGGGTGCAGATACGCAGTATTTT; clone_size: -; d_call: TRBD2; j_call: TRBJ2-3; v_call: TRBV30
cdr3_aa: CASSQGQGLEQPQHF; cdr3_nt: TGCGCCAGCAGCCAAGGTCAGGGGCTGGAGCAGCCCCAGCATTTT; clone_size: few; d_call: -; j_call: TRBJ1-5; v_call: TRBV4-1
cdr3_aa: CASRRAGDSPLHF; cdr3_nt: TGTGCCAGCAGGCGCGCGGGTGACTCACCCCTCCACTTT; clone_size: few; d_call: -; j_call: TRBJ1-6; v_call: TRBV7-6
cdr3_aa: CAWRVLTGTSPLHF; cdr3_nt: TGTGCCTGGAGGGTTCTTACAGGGACCTCACCCCTCCACTTT; clone_size: once; d_call: -; j_call: TRBJ1-6; v_call: TRBV30
cdr3_aa: CASSPGVTGGYGYTF; cdr3_nt: TGTGCCAGCAGTCCCGGGGTGACAGGGGGTTATGGCTACACCTTC; clone_size: few; d_call: TRBD1; j_call: TRBJ1-2; v_call: TRBV6-5
cdr3_aa: CAWSGGQLQPQHF; cdr3_nt: TGTGCCTGGAGTGGGGGACAGTTGCAGCCCCAGCATTTT; clone_size: -; d_call: TRBD1; j_call: TRBJ1-5; v_call: TRBV30
cdr3_aa: CASSLEPGQGETQYF; cdr3_nt: TGCGCCAGCAGCTTGGAGCCAGGGCAGGGCGAGACCCAGTACTTC; clone_size: -; d_call: -; j_call: TRBJ2-5; v_call: TRBV5-1
cdr3_aa: CASSETRVLSQYF; cdr3_nt: TGCGCCAGCAGTGAAACGAGGGTCCTGTCCCAGTACTTC; clone_size: -; d_call: -; j_call: TRBJ2-5; v_call: TRBV10-2
cdr3_aa: CAWGPRRGTQYF; cdr3_nt: TGTGCCTGGGGTCCCCGCCGGGGTACGCAGTATTTT; clone_size: -; d_call: -; j_call: TRBJ2-3; v_call: TRBV30
cdr3_aa: CSATAAYEQYF; cdr3_nt: TGCAGTGCTACAGCGGCCTACGAGCAGTACTTC; clone_size: -; d_call: -; j_call: TRBJ2-7; v_call: TRBV20-1
cdr3_aa: CASSPEEGQGRETQYF; cdr3_nt: TGTGCCAGCAGCCCCGAGGAGGGACAGGGGAGAGAGACCCAGTACTTC; clone_size: -; d_call: TRBD1; j_call: TRBJ2-5; v_call: TRBV13
cdr3_aa: CAWNPGSDSPLHF; cdr3_nt: TGTGCCTGGAACCCAGGCTCTGATTCACCCCTCCACTTT; clone_size: few; d_call: -; j_call: TRBJ1-6; v_call: TRBV30
cdr3_aa: CAWSVRGQAYNEQFF; cdr3_nt: TGTGCCTGGAGTGTGAGGGGACAGGCATACAATGAGCAGTTCTTC; clone_size: -; d_call: TRBD1; j_call: TRBJ2-1; v_call: TRBV30
cdr3_aa: CASSPPRKRDSGANVLTF; cdr3_nt: TGTGCCAGCTCACCACCCCGCAAGAGGGACTCTGGGGCCAACGTCCTGACTTTC; clone_size: -; d_call: -; j_call: TRBJ2-6; v_call: TRBV18
cdr3_aa: CASGSQGPEAFF; cdr3_nt: TGTGCTAGTGGGTCTCAGGGTCCTGAAGCTTTCTTT; clone_size: -; d_call: -; j_call: TRBJ1-1; v_call: TRBV12-5
cdr3_aa: CASSPARSSTNEKLFF; cdr3_nt: TGTGCCAGCAGCCCTGCTAGGTCTTCAACTAATGAAAAACTGTTTTTT; clone_size: once; d_call: -; j_call: TRBJ1-4; v_call: TRBV7-9